This T cell receptor (beta chain) was identified during a study (dated by TCRdb to between 2014 and 2017). Looking at the study overall: The study examined whether tumor-infiltrating Tregs in breast cancer are drawn from blood Tregs or arise in situ by conversion from other CD4+ T cell subsets. The investigation overall reported the following: Tumor memory CD4+ T cell TCR gene usage clustered with blood and lymph node memory CD4+ cells and lymph node naive CD4+ cells. The validation in the larger cohort was limited to a single TCR beta V-J rearrangement instead of whole repertoires. The greatest overlap of tumor-infiltrating Treg TCR alpha and beta sequences was with tumor naive CD4+ T cells, followed next by blood naive CD4+ T cells.

Full-length TCR variable regions were amplified by 5' RACE PCR with constant-region reverse primers, and semi-nested PCR with Nested Universal Primer A was subsequently performed. The ReliaPrep RNA Cell Miniprep System was used to extract total RNA, which was then reverse transcribed into 5'RACE-ready cDNA with the SMARTer RACE 5'/3' Kit. Multiplex adaptors were used to barcode the full-length TCR alpha and beta libraries, which were then sequenced on an Illumina MiSeq. Under the source paper's analysis protocol: For each of nine subset-tissue groups, sequencing data from the five patients were pooled, and the groups were compared by unsupervised clustering of TCR gene usage. The Morisita-Horn index was used to calculate repertoire similarity, with shared sequences weighted according to their contribution to each repertoire. TCRdb reprocessing: public reads trimmed at Q25 with fastp, clones called with MiXCR, in-frame beta chains kept. Under each unique CDR3 protein, matching rows form one entry showing the most common genes and DNA. The V and J calls come from TCRdb's annotation, not from the publication. Here the sample has about 7,200 distinct CDR3 sequences; 40% occur a single time. The ten largest make up approximately 4.5% of the sample.

The memory CD4+ T cell population was isolated based on a CD4+CD45RO+CD25- phenotype. Tregs, naive and memory CD4+ T cells from tumor, blood and ipsilateral draining lymph nodes of five or six breast cancer patients underwent full-length TCR alpha and beta sequencing. Ficoll density gradient centrifugation was used to isolate mononuclear cells from lymph nodes or from 50 ml of peripheral blood. A purity exceeding 90% was confirmed by FACS for the sorted cell populations. CDR1 and CDR2 were assigned from the germline V gene as MGHRA and YSYEKL. The CDR3 runs 13 amino acids, cysteine and phenylalanine included. The retained sequence is limited to the CDR3, 39 bases, with the frame set at the first base. The germline V and J ends show losses of 6 bases and 7 bases respectively, and no gene match explains 6 bases of the junction. This clonotype was found a few times. What this receptor recognizes is not known. No base quality values were provided; no much bigger clone lies one nucleotide off.

The rearrangement combines TRBV4-1 with TRBJ1-5; 7 middle bases align to TRBD1. The TCR comes from a female donor with breast cancer. The sample taken for sequencing was memory CD4+ T cells sorted from blood. The cell subset or site label here, explained by the study, means: memory CD4+ T cells, CD4+CD45RO+CD25-. The encoded CDR3 is CASRGTGEQPQHF. The bases read TGCGCCAGCAGGGGCACAGGGGAACAGCCCCAGCATTTT.